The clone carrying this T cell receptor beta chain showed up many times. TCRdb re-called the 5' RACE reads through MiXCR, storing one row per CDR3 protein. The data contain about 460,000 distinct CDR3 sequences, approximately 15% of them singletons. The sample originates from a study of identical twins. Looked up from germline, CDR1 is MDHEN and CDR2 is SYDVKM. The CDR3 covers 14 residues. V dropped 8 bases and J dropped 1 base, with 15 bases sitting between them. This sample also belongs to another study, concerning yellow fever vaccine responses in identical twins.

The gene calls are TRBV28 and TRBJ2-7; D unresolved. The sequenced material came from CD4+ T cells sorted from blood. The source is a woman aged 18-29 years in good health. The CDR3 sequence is CASARLPPSYEQYF. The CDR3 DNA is TGTGCCAGCGCCCGCCTTCCCCCTTCCTACGAGCAGTACTTC. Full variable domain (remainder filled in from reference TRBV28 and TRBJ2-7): DVKVTQSSRYLVKRTGEKVFLECVQDMDHENMFWYRQDPGLGLRLIYFSYDVKMKEKGDIPEGYSVSREKKERFSLILESASTNQTSMYLCASARLPPSYEQYFGPGTRLTVT.